This T cell receptor (beta chain) emerged from a study of blood T cell repertoires in COVID-19. Across the whole study: The samples span acute and convalescent COVID-19 from the United States, Italy and Spain. In each case, the material was cDNA or gDNA derived from T cells, B-cell-depleted T cells, or PBMCs.

Authors' analysis steps: It was from reference gene primer amplification that nucleated cell counts were estimated. Libraries were prepared by immunoSEQ multiplex PCR; TCRdb keeps only in-frame clonotypes and omits some of them. D and trimming come from the DNA, and the V and J calls and clone size come from that table. The data show about 200,000 clones, roughly 80% seen once. This CDR3 has 16 residues. V was pared by 5 bases and J by 3 bases, with 12 bases of the junction left unmatched. Germline V lookup: CDR1 SGHTA, CDR2 FQGNSA. The TCR sequence derives from a woman over 75 with acute or convalescent COVID-19. Specimen: peripheral blood. The J gene is TRBJ1-1, the V gene TRBV7-2; 7 bases agree with TRBD1. CDR3 protein: CASSRASGTAYTEAFF. The CDR3 coding sequence is TGTGCCAGCAGCAGAGCCTCCGGGACAGCATACACTGAAGCTTTCTTT.